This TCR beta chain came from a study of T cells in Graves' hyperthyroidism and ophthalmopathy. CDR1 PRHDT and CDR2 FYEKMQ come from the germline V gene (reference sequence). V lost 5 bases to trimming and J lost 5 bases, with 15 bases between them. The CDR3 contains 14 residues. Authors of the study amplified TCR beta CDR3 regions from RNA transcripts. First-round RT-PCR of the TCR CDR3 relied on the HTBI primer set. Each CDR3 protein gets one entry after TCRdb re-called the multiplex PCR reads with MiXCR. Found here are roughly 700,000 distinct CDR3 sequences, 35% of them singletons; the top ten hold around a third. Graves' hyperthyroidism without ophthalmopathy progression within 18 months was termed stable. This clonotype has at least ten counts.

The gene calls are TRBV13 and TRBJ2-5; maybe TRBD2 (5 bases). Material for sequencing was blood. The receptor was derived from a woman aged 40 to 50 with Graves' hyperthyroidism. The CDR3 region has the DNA TGTGCCAGCAGCCGCACCGCTGAGCGGGAGACCCAGTACTTC. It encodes CASSRTAERETQYF.